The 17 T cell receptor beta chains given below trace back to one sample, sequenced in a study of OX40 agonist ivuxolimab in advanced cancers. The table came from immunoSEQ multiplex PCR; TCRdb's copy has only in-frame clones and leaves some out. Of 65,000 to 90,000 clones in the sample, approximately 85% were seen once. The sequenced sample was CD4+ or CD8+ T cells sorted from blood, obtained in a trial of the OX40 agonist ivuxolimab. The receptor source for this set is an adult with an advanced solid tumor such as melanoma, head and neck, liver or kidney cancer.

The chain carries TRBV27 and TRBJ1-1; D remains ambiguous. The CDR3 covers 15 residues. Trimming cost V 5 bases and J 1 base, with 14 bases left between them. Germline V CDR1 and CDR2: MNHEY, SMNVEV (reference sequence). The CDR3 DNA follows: TGTGCCAGCAGTGCTAGGGAGGGAAGGAACACTGAAGCTTTCTTT. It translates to CASSAREGRNTEAFF.

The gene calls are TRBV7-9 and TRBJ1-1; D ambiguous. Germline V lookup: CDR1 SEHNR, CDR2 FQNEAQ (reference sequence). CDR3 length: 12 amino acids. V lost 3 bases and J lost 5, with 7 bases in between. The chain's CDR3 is CASSFDGTEAFF. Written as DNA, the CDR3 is TGTGCCAGCAGCTTCGATGGTACTGAAGCTTTCTTT.

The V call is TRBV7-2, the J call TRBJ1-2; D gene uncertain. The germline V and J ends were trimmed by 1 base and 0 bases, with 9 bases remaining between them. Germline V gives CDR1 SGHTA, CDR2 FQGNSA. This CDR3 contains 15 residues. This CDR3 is CASSLEVRSNYGYTF. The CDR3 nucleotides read TGTGCCAGCAGCTTAGAGGTGAGGTCTAACTATGGCTACACCTTC.

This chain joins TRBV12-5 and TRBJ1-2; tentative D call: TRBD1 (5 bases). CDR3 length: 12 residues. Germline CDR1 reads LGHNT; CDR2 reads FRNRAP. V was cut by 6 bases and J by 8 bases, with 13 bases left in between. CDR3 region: CASGFSGLGYTF. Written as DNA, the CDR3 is TGTGCTAGTGGCTTTTCAGGGCTGGGCTACACCTTC.

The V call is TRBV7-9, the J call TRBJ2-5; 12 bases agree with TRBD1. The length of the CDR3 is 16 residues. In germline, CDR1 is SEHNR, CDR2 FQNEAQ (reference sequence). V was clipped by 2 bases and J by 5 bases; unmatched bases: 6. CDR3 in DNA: TGTGCCAGCAGCTTAAAAGGGACAGGGGGCTTGGAGACCCAGTACTTC. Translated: CASSLKGTGGLETQYF.

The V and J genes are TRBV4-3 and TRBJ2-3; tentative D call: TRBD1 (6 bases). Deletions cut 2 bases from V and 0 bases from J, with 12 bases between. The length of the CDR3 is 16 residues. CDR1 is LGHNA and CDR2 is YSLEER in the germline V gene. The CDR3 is CASSQPPGTSTDTQYF. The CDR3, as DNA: TGCGCCAGCAGCCAACCGCCCGGGACAAGCACAGATACGCAGTATTTT.

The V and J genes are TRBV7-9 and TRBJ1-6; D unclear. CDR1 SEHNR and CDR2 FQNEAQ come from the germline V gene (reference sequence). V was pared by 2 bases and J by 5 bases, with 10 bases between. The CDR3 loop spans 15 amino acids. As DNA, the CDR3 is TGTGCCAGCAGCTTATTCTCCACAAATAATTCACCCCTCCACTTT. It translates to CASSLFSTNNSPLHF. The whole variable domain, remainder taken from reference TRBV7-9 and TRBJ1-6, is DTGVSQNPRHKITKRGQNVTFRCDPISEHNRLYWYRQTLGQGPEFLTYFQNEAQLEKSRLLSDRFSAERPKGSFSTLEIQRTEQGDSAMYLCASSLFSTNNSPLHFGNGTRLTVT.

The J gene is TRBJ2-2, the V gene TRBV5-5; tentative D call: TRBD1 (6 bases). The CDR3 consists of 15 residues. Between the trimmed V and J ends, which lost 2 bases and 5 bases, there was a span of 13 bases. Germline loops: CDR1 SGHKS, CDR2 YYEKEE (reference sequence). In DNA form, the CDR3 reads TGTGCCAGCAGCTTCGCCACAGGGAAAACCGGGGAGCTGTTTTTT. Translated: CASSFATGKTGELFF.

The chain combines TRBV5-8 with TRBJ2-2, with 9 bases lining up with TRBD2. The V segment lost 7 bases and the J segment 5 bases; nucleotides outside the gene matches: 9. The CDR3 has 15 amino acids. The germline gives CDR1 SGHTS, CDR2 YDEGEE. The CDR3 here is CASAKAGGRTGELFF. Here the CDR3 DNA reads TGTGCCAGCGCGAAAGCGGGGGGAAGGACCGGGGAGCTGTTTTTT.

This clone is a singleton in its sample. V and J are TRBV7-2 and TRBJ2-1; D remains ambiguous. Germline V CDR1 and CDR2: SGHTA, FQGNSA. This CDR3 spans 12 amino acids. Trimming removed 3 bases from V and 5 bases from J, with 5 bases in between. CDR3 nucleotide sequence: TGTGCCAGCAGCTTTGTTCACAATGAGCAGTTCTTC. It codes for CASSFVHNEQFF.

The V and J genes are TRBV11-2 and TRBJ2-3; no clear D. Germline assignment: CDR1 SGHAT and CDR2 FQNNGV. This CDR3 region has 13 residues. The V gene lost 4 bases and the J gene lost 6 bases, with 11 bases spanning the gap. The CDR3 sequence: CASSSHYVDTQYF. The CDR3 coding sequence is TGTGCCAGCAGCTCCCACTATGTCGATACGCAGTATTTT.

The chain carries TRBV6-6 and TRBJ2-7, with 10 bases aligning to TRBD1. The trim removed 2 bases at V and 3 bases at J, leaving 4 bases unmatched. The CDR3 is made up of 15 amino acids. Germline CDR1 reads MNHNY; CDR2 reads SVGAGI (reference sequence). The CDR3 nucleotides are TGTGCCAGCAGTTACATGGGACAGGGGCACTACGAGCAGTACTTC. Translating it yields CASSYMGQGHYEQYF.

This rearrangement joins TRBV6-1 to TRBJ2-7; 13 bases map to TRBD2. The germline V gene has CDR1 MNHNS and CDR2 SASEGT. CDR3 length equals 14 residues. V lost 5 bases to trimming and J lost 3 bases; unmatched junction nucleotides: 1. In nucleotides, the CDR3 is TGTGCCAGCAGTTGGACTAGCGGGGGCTACGAGCAGTACTTC. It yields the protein CASSWTSGGYEQYF.

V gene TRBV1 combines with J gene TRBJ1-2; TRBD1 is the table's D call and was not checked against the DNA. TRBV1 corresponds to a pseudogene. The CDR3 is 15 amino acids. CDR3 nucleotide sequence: TGCACCAGCAGCTACGTATGGACAGGCCCGTATGGCTACACCTTC. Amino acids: CTSSYVWTGPYGYTF.

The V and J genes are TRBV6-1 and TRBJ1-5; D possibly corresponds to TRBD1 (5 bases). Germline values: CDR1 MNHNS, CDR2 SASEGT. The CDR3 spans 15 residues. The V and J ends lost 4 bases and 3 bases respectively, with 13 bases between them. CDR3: CASSGQGGNNQPQHF. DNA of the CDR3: TGTGCCAGCAGTGGGCAGGGAGGTAACAATCAGCCCCAGCATTTT.

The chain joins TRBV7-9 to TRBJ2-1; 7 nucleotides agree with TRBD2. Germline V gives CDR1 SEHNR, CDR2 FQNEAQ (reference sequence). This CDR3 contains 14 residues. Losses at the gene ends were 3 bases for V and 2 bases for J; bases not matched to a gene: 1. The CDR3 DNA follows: TGTGCCAGCAGCTTTCTAGCGGCCTACAATGAGCAGTTCTTC. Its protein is CASSFLAAYNEQFF.

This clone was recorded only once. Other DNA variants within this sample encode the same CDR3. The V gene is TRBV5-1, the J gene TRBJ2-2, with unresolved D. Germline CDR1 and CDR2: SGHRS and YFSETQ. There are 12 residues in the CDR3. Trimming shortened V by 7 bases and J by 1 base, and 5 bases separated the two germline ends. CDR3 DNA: TGCGCCAGCGGCAGGAACACCGGGGAGCTGTTTTTT. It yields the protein CASGRNTGELFF. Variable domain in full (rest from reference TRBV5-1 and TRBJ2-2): KAGVTQTPRYLIKTRGQQVTLSCSPISGHRSVSWYQQTPGQGLQFLFEYFSETQRNKGNFPGRFSGRQFSNSRSEMNVSTLELGDSALYLCASGRNTGELFFGEGSRLTVL.